This T cell receptor beta chain was sequenced in a study of blood T cell repertoires in COVID-19 (dated by TCRdb to the early 2020s). Broadly, across the study: The collaborator samples originated in the United States, Italy and Spain and spanned the acute and convalescent phases of COVID-19. The material from the prospective study consisted of cDNA or gDNA derived from T cells, B-cell-depleted T cells, or PBMCs. Subjects who had been exposed to COVID-19, were actively infected with it, or had recovered from it provided the deeply sampled blood TCRbeta repertoires that made up the dataset. The repertoires were made available in a free public database intended to serve as a resource for research on the immune response to SARS-CoV-2. Samples came from the ongoing ImmuneRACE study (first 160 participants) plus 1,254 subjects from 6 global collaborators. Sample metadata almost always included a de-identified subject ID, COVID-19 status, age in years and sex. Where available, HLA class I and class II types were taken from metadata supplied by the sample provider and were not determined by assay-based typing. The investigation overall reported the following: The amount of clinical and demographic metadata varied by source and participant and was provided uncurated.

Enrolling through a virtual design, the prospective study's participants ranged in age from roughly 18 to 100 years and lived across roughly 23 United States geographic areas. To assign participants to cohorts, the prospective study relied on clinical history that participants themselves reported in a screening survey and a study questionnaire. Exposed participants had been in contact, within 2 weeks of entering the study, with a person who had a PCR-confirmed or clinician-diagnosed case of COVID-19. In the prospective study, mobile phlebotomists collected whole blood, serum and a nasopharyngeal or oropharyngeal swab from each participant. Additional blood draws and questionnaires over an approximately two-month period could optionally be provided by prospective study participants. Prospective study blood samples were shipped either frozen or at room temperature before DNA extraction. About this clone itself: No antigen is known for it. No quality values exist for individual bases; no much larger clone is one base distant.

TCRbeta CDR3 regions were amplified from genomic DNA using the immunoSEQ Assay, a bias-controlled multiplex PCR. As for the authors' bioinformatics: The number of nucleated cells in each sample was estimated from the amplification of reference gene primers within the assay. To quantify the absolute abundance of each unique TCRbeta CDR3 rearrangement, sequence reads were collapsed and filtered. Productive Simpson clonality was computed per sample as the square root of Simpson's diversity index over productive rearrangements. Held by TCRdb, this immuneACCESS table contains in-frame sequences only and omits some clones. Under half of the omission traces to an unresolved V gene where checked; the cause of the rest is unknown. Clone size and V and J calls were adopted from that table, with D and trimming inferred from the DNA. This sample holds over 200,000 clones; over 75% were observed only once. Around 3.7% of the sample rests with the top ten.

V loses 7 bases, J loses 2 bases, and the germline ends lie 15 bases apart. CDR1 and CDR2 are drawn from the germline V gene: SNHLY, FYNNEI. Spanning cysteine to phenylalanine, the CDR3 consists of 14 amino acids. Of the read, only the CDR3 DNA is kept; its 42 bases are in frame from base 1. The chain couples TRBV2 to TRBJ2-7, with the D segment identity uncertain. The clonotype originates from a woman in her twenties or thirties who had been exposed to COVID-19. The sequenced sample was PBMCs or T cells enriched from blood (not recorded which). The nucleotide sequence reads as follows: TGTGCCAGCAATAAGAACTCCGGAGCCTACGAGCAGTACTTC. Its protein reads: CASNKNSGAYEQYF.